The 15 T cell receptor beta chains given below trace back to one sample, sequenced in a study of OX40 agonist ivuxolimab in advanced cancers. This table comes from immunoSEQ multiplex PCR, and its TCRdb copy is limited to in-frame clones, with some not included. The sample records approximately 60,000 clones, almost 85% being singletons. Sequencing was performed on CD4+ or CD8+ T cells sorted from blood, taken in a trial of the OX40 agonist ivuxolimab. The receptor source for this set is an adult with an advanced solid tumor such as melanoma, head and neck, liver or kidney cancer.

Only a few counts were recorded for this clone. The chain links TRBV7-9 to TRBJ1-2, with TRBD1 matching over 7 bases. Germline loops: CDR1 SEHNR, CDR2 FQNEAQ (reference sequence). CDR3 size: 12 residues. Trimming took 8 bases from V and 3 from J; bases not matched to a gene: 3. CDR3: CASSRGDYGYTF. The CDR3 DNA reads TGTGCCAGCTCCAGGGGGGACTATGGCTACACCTTC.

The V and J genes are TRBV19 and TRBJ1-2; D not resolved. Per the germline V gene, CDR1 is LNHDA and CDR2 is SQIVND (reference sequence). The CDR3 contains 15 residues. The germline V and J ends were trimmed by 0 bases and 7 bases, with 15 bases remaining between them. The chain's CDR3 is CASSIDLGRSGGYTF. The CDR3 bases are TGTGCCAGTAGTATAGATCTCGGGAGATCGGGTGGCTACACCTTC.

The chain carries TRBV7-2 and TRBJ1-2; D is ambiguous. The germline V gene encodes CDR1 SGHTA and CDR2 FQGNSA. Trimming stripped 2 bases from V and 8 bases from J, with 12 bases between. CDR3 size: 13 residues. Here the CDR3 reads CASSLNPGGGYTF. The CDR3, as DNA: TGTGCCAGCAGCTTAAACCCCGGTGGCGGCTACACCTTC.

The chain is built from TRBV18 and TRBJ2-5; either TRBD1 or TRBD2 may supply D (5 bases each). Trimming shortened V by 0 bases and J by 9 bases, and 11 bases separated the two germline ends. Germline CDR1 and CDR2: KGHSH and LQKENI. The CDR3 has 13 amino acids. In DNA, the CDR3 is TGTGCCAGCTCACCACCGTTGGGGGTAGCCCAGTACTTC. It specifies CASSPPLGVAQYF.

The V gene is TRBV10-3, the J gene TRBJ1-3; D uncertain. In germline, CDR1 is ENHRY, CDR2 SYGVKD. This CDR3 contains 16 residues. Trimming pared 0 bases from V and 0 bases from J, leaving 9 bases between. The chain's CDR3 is CAISESREVSGNTIYF. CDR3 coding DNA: TGTGCCATCAGTGAGTCGAGGGAGGTCTCTGGAAACACCATATATTTT.

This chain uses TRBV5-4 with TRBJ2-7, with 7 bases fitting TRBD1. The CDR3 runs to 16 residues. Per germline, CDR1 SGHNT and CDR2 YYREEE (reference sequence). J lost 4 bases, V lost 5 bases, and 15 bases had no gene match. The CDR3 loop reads CASSYADRAYVYEQYF. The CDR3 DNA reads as TGTGCCAGCAGTTACGCTGACAGGGCCTACGTTTACGAGCAGTACTTC. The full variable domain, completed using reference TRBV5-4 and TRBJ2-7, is ETGVTQSPTHLIKTRGQQVTLRCSSQSGHNTVSWYQQALGQGPQFIFQYYREEENGRGNFPPRFSGLQFPNYSSELNVNALELDDSALYLCASSYADRAYVYEQYFGPGTRLTVT.

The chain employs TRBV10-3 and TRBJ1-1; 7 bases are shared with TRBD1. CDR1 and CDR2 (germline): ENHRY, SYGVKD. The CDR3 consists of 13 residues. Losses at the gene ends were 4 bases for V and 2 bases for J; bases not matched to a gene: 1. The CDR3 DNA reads TGTGCCATCAGTGGACAGGGAAACACTGAAGCTTTCTTT. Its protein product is CAISGQGNTEAFF.

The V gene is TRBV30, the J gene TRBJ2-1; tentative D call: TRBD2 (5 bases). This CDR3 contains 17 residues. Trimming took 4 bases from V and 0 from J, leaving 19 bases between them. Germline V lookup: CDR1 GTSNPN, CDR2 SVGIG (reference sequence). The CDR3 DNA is TGTGCCTGGAAATCCAAGTGGAGGCGCCCCTCCTACAATGAGCAGTTCTTC. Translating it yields CAWKSKWRRPSYNEQFF.

The CDR3 region is CASSQDSLAGFYTQYF. The CDR3, as DNA: TGTGCCAGCAGCCAAGATTCACTAGCGGGGTTCTATACGCAGTATTTT. The chain uses TRBV14 and TRBJ2-3; 10 bases are a match to TRBD2. CDR1 is SGHDN, CDR2 FVKESK, per germline. V gave up 0 bases and J gave up 7 bases; unmatched junction bases: 7. The CDR3 sequence is 16 residues long.

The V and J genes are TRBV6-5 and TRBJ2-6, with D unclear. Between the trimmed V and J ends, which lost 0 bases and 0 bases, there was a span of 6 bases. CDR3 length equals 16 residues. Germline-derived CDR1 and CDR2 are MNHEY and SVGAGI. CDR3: CASSYSGSSGANVLTF. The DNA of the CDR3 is TGTGCCAGCAGTTACTCCGGGTCCTCTGGGGCCAACGTCCTGACTTTC.

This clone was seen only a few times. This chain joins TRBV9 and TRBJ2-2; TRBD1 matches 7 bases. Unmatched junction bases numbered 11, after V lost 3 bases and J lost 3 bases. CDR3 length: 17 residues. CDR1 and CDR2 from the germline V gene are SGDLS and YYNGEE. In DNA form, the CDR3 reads TGTGCCAGCAGCGATAAAAACAGGGGAGTACACACCGGGGAGCTGTTTTTT. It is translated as CASSDKNRGVHTGELFF.

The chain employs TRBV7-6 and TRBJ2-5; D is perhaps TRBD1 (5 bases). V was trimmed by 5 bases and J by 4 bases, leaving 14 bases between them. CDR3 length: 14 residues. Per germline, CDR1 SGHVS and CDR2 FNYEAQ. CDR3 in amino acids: CASSLRGRGETQYF. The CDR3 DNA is TGTGCCAGCAGCCTTAGGGGTCGAGGAGAGACCCAGTACTTC.

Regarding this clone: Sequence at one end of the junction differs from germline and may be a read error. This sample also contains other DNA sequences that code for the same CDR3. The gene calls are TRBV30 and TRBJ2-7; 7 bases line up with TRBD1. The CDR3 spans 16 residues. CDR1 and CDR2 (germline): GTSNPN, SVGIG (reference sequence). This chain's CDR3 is CAWSVKDRSPAYEQYF. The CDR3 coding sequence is TGTGCCTGGAGTGTAAAGGACAGGTCACCCGCCTACGAGCAATACTTC.

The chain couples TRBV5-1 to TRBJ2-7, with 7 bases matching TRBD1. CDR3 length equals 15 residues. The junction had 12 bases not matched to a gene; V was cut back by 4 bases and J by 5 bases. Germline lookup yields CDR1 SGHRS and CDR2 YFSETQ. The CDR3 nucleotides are TGCGCCAGCAGCCTAACGACAGGGTATGAGAACGAGCAGTACTTC. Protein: CASSLTTGYENEQYF.

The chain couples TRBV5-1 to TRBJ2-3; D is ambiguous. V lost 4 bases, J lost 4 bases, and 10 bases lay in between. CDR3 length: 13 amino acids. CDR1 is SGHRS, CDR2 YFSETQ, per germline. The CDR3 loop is CASSNMGADTQYF. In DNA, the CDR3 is TGCGCCAGCAGCAATATGGGTGCAGATACGCAGTATTTT.